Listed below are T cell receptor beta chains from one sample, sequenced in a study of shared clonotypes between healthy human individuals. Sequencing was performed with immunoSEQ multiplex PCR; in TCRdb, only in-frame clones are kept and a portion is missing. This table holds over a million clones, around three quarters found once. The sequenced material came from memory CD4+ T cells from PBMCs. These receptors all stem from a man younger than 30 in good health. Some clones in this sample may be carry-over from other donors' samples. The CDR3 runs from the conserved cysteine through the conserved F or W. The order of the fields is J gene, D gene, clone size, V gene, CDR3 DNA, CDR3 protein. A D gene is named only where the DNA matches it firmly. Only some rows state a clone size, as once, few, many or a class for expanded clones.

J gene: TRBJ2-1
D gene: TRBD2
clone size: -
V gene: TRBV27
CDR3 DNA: TGTGCCAGCAGTTTAGTACTAGCGGGTTACAATGAGCAGTTCTTC
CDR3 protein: CASSLVLAGYNEQFF

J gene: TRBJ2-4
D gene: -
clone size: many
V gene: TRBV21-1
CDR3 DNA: TGTGCCAGCAGCAAAGGGAAAGCTAGCGGGAGGATGGACATTCAGTACTTC
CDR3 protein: CASSKGKASGRMDIQYF

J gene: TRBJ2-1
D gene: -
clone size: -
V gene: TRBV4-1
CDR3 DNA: TGCGCCAGCAGACATCCTGCTGAGAAGGGGGAGCAGTTCTTC
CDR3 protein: CASRHPAEKGEQFF

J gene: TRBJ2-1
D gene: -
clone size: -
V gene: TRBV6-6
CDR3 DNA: TGTGCCAGCAGTTATGAAACAGGGACCTGGGAGCAGTTCTTC
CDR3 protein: CASSYETGTWEQFF

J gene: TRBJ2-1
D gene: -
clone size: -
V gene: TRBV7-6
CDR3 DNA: TGTGCCAGCAGCTTAGATCCGGGGTATGAGCAGTTCTTC
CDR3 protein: CASSLDPGYEQFF

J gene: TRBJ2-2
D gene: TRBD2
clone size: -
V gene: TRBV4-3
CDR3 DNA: TGCGCCAGCAGCCAAGTTAGCGGGAGGGGCCCCGGGGAGCTGTTTTTT
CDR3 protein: CASSQVSGRGPGELFF

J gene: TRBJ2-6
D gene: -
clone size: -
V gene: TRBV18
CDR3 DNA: TGTGCCAGCTCGCTGACAGGCTCTGGGGCCAACGTCCTGACTTTC
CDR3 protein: CASSLTGSGANVLTF

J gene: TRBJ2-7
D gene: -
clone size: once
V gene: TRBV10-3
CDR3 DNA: TGTGCCATCAGTGACCTCTACGAGCAGTACTTC
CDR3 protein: CAISDLYEQYF

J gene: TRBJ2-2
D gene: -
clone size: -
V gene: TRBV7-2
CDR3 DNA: TGTGCCAGCAGCTTGCTGACGGGAATTGGCGGGGAGCTGTTTTTT
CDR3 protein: CASSLLTGIGGELFF

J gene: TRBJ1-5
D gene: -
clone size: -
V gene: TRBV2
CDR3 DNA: TGTGCCAGCATAAGGGATAGCAATCAGCCCCAGCATTTT
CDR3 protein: CASIRDSNQPQHF

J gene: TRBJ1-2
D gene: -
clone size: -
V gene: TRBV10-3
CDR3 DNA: TGTGCCATCAGTGATCGAACGGCGGACTATGGCTACACCTTC
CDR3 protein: CAISDRTADYGYTF

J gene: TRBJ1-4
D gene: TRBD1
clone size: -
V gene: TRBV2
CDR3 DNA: TGTGCCAGCAGCTACAGGGGGAGGAGTGAAAAACTGTTTTTT
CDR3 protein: CASSYRGRSEKLFF

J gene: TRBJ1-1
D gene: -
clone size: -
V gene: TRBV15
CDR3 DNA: TGTGCCACCAGTGGTGGACAGTACACTGAAGCTTTCTTT
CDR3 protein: CATSGGQYTEAFF

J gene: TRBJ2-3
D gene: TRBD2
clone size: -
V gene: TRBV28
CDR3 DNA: TGTGCCAGCAGTACTTCTCTAGCGGGAGGGCCGACAGATACGCAGTATTTT
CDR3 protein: CASSTSLAGGPTDTQYF

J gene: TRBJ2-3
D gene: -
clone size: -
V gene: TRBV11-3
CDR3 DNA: TGTGCCAGCAGCTCCCGAGGGGAGGCAGATACGCAGTATTTT
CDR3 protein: CASSSRGEADTQYF

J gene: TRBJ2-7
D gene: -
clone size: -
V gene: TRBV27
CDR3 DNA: TGTGCCAGCAGCCCCTATTTACTGACAGACTCCTACGAGCAGTACTTC
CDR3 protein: CASSPYLLTDSYEQYF

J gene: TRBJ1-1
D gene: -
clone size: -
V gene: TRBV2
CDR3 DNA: TGTGCCAGCAGTATCCTAATGGGAGATACTGAAGCTTTCTTT
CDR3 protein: CASSILMGDTEAFF

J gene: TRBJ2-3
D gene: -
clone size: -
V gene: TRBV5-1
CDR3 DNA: TGCGCCAGCAGCTTGGGGCGGATAGACACAGATACGCAGTATTTT
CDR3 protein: CASSLGRIDTDTQYF

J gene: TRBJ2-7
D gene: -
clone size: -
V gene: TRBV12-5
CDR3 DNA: TGTGCTAGTGCCCTGTTGGTCTTGCGCTACGAGCAGTACTTC
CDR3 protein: CASALLVLRYEQYF

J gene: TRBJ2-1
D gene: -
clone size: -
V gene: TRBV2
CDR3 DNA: TGTGCCAGCAGTCGGGATAGCAGCTACAATGAGCAGTTCTTC
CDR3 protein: CASSRDSSYNEQFF

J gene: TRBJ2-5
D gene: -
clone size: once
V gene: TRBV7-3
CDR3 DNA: TGTGCCAGCAGCGCCCGAAGAGGAAGTGAGACCCAGTACTTC
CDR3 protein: CASSARRGSETQYF

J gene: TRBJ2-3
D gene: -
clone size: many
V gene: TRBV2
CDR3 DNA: TGTGCCAGCAGGCCCGATACAGATACGCAGTATTTT
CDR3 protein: CASRPDTDTQYF

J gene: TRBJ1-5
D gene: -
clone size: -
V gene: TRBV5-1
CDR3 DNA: TGCGCCAGCAGCTTGTCCGGGGGCAGGGAGCCCCAGCATTTT
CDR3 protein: CASSLSGGREPQHF

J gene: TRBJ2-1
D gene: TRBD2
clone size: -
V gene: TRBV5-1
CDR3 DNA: TGCGCCAGCAGCCTACTAGCGGGAGGGGATGAGCAGTTCTTC
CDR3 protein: CASSLLAGGDEQFF

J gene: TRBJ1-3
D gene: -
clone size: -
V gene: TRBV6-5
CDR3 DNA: TGTGCCAGCAGTTACTCGGGGGGCCCTGGAAACACCATATATTTT
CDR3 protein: CASSYSGGPGNTIYF

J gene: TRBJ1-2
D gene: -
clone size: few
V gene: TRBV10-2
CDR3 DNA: TGCGCCAGCAGTCCGGGACAAGACTATGGCTACACCTTC
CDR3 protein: CASSPGQDYGYTF

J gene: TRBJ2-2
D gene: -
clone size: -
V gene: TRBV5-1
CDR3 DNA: TGCGCCAGCAGCTTGGTTCCGGGGGCGGTGACCGGGGAGCTGTTTTTT
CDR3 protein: CASSLVPGAVTGELFF

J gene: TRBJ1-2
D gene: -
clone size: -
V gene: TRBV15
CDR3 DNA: TGTGCCACCAGCAGAGATCAATCGGGAAGGGTCTATGGCTACACCTTC
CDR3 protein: CATSRDQSGRVYGYTF

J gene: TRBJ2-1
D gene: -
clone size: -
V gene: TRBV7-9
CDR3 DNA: TGTGCCAGCAGCTTAGGCTGGGAGCTCGATGAGCAGTTCTTC
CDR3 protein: CASSLGWELDEQFF

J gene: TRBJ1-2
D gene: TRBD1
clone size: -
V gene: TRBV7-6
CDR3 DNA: TGTGCCAGCAGCCCTAGCCCGGCAGGGGGGTATGGCTACACCTTC
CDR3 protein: CASSPSPAGGYGYTF

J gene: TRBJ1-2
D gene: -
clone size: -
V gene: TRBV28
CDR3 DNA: TGTGCCAGCAGCCGGACGGGGGAGTATGGCTACACCTTC
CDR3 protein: CASSRTGEYGYTF

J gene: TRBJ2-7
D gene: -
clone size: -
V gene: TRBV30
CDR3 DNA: TGTGCCTGTAAGCAAGCGGTCGGGGGCGAGCAGTACTTC
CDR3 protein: CACKQAVGGEQYF

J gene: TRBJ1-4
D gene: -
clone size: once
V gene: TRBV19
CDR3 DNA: TGTGCCAGTAGTATAGCAGGGGTAGGGGAAAAACTGTTTTTT
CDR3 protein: CASSIAGVGEKLFF

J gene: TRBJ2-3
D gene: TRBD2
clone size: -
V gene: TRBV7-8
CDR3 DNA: TGTGCCAGCAGCTTAGTGGGGGGGTCAGATACGCAGTATTTT
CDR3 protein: CASSLVGGSDTQYF

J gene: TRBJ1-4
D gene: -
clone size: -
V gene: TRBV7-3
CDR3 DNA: TGTGCCAGCAGCCGGGCGCGGGGGGAAAAACTGTTTTTT
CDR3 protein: CASSRARGEKLFF

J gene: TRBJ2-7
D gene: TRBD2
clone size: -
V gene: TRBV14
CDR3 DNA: TGTGCCAGCAGTTGGGGGGGCGAGCAGTACTTC
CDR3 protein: CASSWGGEQYF

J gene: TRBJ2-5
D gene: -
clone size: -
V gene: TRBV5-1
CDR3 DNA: TGCGCCAGCAGCCAGACTAGTTTAGAGACCCAGTACTTC
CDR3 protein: CASSQTSLETQYF

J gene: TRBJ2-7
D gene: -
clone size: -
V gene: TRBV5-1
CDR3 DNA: TGCGCCAGCAGCCCCCCGGTGGGGGGGCCTGGGTATTTCGAGCAGTACTTC
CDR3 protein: CASSPPVGGPGYFEQYF

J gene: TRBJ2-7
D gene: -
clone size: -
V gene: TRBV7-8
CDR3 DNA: TGTGCCAGCCGACAACGGGACCGCTACGAGCAGTACTTC
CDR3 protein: CASRQRDRYEQYF

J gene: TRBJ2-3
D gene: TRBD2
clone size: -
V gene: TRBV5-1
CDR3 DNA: TGCGCCAGCAGCCCTCTCACGGGAGGCGGATATACGCAGTATTTT
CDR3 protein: CASSPLTGGGYTQYF

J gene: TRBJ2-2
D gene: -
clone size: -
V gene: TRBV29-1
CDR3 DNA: TGCAGCCTTGTTTTGGGGGAGAACACCGGGGAGCTGTTTTTT
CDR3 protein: CSLVLGENTGELFF

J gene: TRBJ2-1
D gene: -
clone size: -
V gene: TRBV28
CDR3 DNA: TGTGCCAGCAGTTTAGTGGGCGGATCCACTGCCTACAATGAGCAGTTCTTC
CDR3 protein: CASSLVGGSTAYNEQFF

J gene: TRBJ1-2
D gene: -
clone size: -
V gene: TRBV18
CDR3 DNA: TGTGCCAGCTCACCAGGGCAGAAGGACTATGGCTACACCTTC
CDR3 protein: CASSPGQKDYGYTF

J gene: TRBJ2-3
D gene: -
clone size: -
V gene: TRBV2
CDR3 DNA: TGTGCCAGCAGTGAAGGGGTTTCAGCAGGAGCTGCCACGGATACGCAGTATTTT
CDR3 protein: CASSEGVSAGAATDTQYF

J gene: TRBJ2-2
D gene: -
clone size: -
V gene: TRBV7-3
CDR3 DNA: TGTGCCAGCAGCTTTGGTAACGGGGAGCTGTTTTTT
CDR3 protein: CASSFGNGELFF

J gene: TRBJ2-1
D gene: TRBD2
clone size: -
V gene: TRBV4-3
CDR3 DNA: TGCGCCGGCAGCCACGTCCTGGCTAGCGGGGGTGAGCAGTTCTTC
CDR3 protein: CAGSHVLASGGEQFF

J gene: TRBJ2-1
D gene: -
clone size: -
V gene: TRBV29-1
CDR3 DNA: TGCAGCGTTGTACGACTCTTCAATGAGCAGTTCTTC
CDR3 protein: CSVVRLFNEQFF

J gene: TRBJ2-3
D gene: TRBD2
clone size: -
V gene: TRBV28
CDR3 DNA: TGTGCCAGCAGTTCATCCGGGACTAGCGGGAGTTATACGCAGTATTTT
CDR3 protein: CASSSSGTSGSYTQYF

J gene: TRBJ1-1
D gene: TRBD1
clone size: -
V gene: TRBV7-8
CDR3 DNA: TGTGCCAGCAGCCGGACAGGGAGTATGAACACTGAAGCTTTCTTT
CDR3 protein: CASSRTGSMNTEAFF

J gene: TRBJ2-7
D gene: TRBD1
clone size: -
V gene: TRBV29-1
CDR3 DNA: TGCAGCGTTGAAGGGGACAGGCTATACGAGCAGTACTTC
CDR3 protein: CSVEGDRLYEQYF

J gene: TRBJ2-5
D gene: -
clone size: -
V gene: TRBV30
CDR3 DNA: TGTGCCTGGAGTACGGGTGGCGAGACCCAGTACTTC
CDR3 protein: CAWSTGGETQYF

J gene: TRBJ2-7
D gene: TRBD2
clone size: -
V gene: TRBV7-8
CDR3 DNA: TGCGCCAGCAGCTTATCGGGGGGGCGAAGCGAGCAGTACTTC
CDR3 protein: CASSLSGGRSEQYF

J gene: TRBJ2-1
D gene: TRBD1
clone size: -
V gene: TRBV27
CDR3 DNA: TGTGCCAGCAACTTCCGGGACAGGGTGAATGAGCAGTTCTTC
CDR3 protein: CASNFRDRVNEQFF

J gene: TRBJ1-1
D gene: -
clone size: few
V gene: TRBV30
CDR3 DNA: TGTGCCTGGAGCAGACAGACAAACACTGAAGCTTTCTTT
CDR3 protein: CAWSRQTNTEAFF

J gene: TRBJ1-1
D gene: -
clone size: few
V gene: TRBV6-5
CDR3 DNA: TGTGCCAGCAGTGCGTTAAGGAACACTGAAGCTTTCTTT
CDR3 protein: CASSALRNTEAFF